The present entry profiles one T cell receptor (beta chain) with its context. Its specificity is not known. The record originates from a study of CD8+ T cells in alopecia areata. Study-level information: Those treated were given oral tofacitinib at 5 to 10 mg twice daily. Tofacitinib lasted 6 to 18 months, then 6 months off drug.

PBMCs provided sorted CD4+ and CD8+ T cells. The CDR3 is made up of 12 amino acids. The V gene's germline CDR1 is KGHSH and CDR2 LQKENI. Trimming took 4 bases from V and 8 from J; bases not matched to a gene: 3. Study-wide findings and caveats: TCR sharing across patients was less clear than in mice, possibly HLA-related.

The authors extracted RNA and reverse transcribed it into cDNA as the sequencing template. Here immunoSEQ multiplex PCR was the method, and the copy in TCRdb shows in-frame clones only, minus some. Of over 85,000 clones listed, approximately 42% were seen once; the top ten hold approximately 1.2%. The gene calls are TRBV18 and TRBJ1-1; 8 bases are shared with TRBD1. Sequencing input: CD4+ T cells sorted from blood. The TCR comes from a human donor with alopecia areata. This chain's CDR3 is CASSLRGPEAFF. CDR3 DNA sequence: TGTGCCAGCTCACTCAGGGGGCCAGAAGCTTTCTTT. Combining the CDR3 with reference TRBV18 and TRBJ1-1 gives the whole variable domain NAGVMQNPRHLVRRRGQEARLRCSPMKGHSHVYWYRQLPEEGLKFMVYLQKENIIDESGMPKERFSAEFPKEGPSILRIQQVVRGDSAAYFCASSLRGPEAFFGQGTRLTVV.